This T cell receptor (beta chain) appears in the sequencing data of a study of shared clonotypes between healthy human individuals. Each PCR replicate from the sorted subsets contained 200 to 250 ng DNA, which is some 30,000 T cell genomes. Produced via immunoSEQ multiplex PCR; TCRdb's table is partial and in-frame only. Of roughly 2,000,000 clones in the sample, around 93% were seen once. The CDR3 is made up of 17 amino acids. Germline V lookup: CDR1 SGDLS, CDR2 YYNGEE. Deletions cut 0 bases from V and 5 bases from J, with 18 bases between. Naive CD8 cells were CD45RO-negative, positively selected for CCR7, excluding terminally differentiated effector memory CD45RA+ cells. Note on this clone: Its antigen is not identified.

Study results and caveats: Some clonotypes were shared by all four sorted-subset donors, while others were not shared. The non-shared ones had lower generation probabilities than the shared ones.

This sequence joins TRBV9 and TRBJ2-1; TRBD2 is a possible D gene (6 bases). This TCR was sampled from a young man in good health. Some clones in this sample may be carry-over from other donors' samples. Sequenced material: naive CD8+ T cells from PBMCs. The CDR3: CASSVGPLGGMNNEQFF. CDR3 DNA sequence: TGTGCCAGCAGCGTAGGACCCCTTGGGGGGATGAACAATGAGCAGTTCTTC.